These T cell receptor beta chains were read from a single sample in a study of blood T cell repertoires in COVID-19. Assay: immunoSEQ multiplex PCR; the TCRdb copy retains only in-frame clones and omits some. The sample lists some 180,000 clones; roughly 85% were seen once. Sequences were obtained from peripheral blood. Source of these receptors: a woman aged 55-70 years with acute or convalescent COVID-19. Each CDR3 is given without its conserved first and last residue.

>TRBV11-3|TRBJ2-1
ASSLGAGADEQF
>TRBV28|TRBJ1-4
ATSSPRALRKLF
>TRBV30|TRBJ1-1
AWSVAGRAF
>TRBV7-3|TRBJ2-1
ASSSPSMGHNEQF
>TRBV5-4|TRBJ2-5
ASSFPGTGAAAQY
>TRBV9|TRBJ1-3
ASSVAGTPGDTIY
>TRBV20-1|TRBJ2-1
SASKGGARDEQF
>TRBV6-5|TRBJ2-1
ASGRGSYNEQF
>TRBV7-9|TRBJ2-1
ASSPNPGGAHNEQF
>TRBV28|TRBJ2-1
ASSPPLTSHGEQF
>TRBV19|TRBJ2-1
ATSLGGSSYNEQF
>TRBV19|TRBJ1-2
ASSPDTLTNYGYT
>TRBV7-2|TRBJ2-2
ASSPFVGELF
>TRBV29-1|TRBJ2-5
SVRDSVRETQY
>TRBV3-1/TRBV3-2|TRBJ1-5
ASSPPDSYQPQH
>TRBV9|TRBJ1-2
ASSAHRGSNYGYT
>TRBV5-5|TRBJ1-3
ASSLDAVVSGNTIY
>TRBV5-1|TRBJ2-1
ASSLAGTDNEQF
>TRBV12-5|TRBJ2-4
ASAAGLPNIQY
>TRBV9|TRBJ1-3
ASSVADRATGNTIY
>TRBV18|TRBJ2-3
ASSPGEDTQY
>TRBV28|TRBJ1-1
ASSSRTQGFMNTEAF
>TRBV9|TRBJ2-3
ASSASGLAGVGDTQY
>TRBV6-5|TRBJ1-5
ASVETLNQPQH
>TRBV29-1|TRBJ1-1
SVGGQGVMNTEAF
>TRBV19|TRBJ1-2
ASSPGVGYT
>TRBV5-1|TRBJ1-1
ASSSSLNTEAF
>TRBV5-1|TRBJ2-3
ASKGLTGADTQY
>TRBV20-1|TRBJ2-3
SASVLAGTDTQY
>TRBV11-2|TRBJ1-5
ASSQGSSNQPQH
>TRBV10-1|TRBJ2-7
ASRTRREVY
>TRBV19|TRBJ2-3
ASSISLRSGASTDTQY
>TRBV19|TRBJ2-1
ASSPSSYNEQF
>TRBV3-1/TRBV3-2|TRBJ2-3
ASSQGLRADTQY
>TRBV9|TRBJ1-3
ASSPHLDMAWNTIY
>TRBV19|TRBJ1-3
ASTEDGNTIY
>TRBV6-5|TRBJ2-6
ASLSSGANVLT
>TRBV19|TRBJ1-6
ASTLGRSLINSPLH
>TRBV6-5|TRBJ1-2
ASSYLQANYGYT
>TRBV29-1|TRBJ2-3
SVAGVPNAGATDTQY
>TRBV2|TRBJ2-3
ASEPQGLGDTQY
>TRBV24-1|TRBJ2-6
ATSDHGQFSGANVLT
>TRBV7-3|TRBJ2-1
ASSSTGTSETQF
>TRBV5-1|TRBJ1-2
ASSLSSNYGYT
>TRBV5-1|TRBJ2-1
ATRSALGGGGNEQF
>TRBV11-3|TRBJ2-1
ASSLSGGNNEQF
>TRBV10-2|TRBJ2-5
ASRDTARETQY
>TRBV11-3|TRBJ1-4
ASSLEGRTEEKLF